Presented here are 2 T cell receptor beta chains from one specimen sequenced in a study of response to subunit inactivated influenza vaccine. In TCRdb, the RT-PCR reads were re-called with MiXCR into one record per CDR3 protein. The sample includes more than 700,000 distinct CDR3 sequences, about 20% of them seen just once. The material sequenced was PBMCs from blood, taken more than 4 days after vaccination. These receptors were collected from a man aged 50 to 60 who received an inactivated influenza vaccine.

This chain links TRBV5-1 with TRBJ2-5, with D uncertain. CDR1 is SGHRS, CDR2 YFSETQ, per germline. The germline V and J ends were trimmed by 8 bases and 5 bases, with 16 bases remaining between them. The CDR3 extends over 13 amino acids. The CDR3 loop reads CASRPVLGETQYF. In nucleotides, the CDR3 is TGCGCCAGTAGGCCCGTTTTAGGGGAGACCCAGTACTTC.

This chain links TRBV12-3 or TRBV12-4 with TRBJ1-2; D is uncertain. Trimming stripped 4 bases from V and 2 bases from J, with 8 bases between. The CDR3 has 13 residues. The CDR3 bases are TGTGCCAGCAGTTCCACCCAGAACTATGGCTACACCTTC. It yields the protein CASSSTQNYGYTF.